A selection of T cell receptor beta chains follows, all from one sample in a study of T cell responses to AZD1222 COVID-19 vaccine. Clones were read by immunoSEQ multiplex PCR, and TCRdb kept only the in-frame ones, dropping some. The sample lists some 99,000 clones; 87% were seen once. Sequences were derived from peripheral blood, sampled 28 days after the second AZD1222 dose. These receptors came from an adult who received the AZD1222 COVID-19 vaccine. Both conserved end residues are trimmed from each CDR3. Size tells how often a clone was seen (once, few, many) or the class of an expanded clone, and some rows leave it out.

>.|TRBV6-6
ASSSGLAAGELF
>.|TRBV18
ASSPTATYGDTQY
>few|TRBV19
ASSDRGQAPQH
>.|TRBV15
ATSRNTERYSQPQH
>.|TRBV6-1
ASSEPLKQY
>.|TRBV6-5
ASQDRNSNQPQH
>.|TRBV24-1
ATSDSNQGKDGYT
>.|TRBV27
ATSPTSGSYEQY
>.|TRBV6-2/TRBV6-3
ASSYVSGWSNSPLH
>.|TRBV5-6
ASSSNRVIGEKLF
>.|TRBV14
ASSLDYPSGSTDTQY
>once|TRBV12-3/TRBV12-4
ASSPAGVRQF
>.|TRBV4-2
ASSQDRVGYEQY
>.|TRBV11-1
ASSPIQGRTF
>.|TRBV14
ASSQLRQGAMNTEAF
>.|TRBV6-2/TRBV6-3
ASSLAEETQY
>.|TRBV6-2/TRBV6-3
ASSTRTGFSGNTIY
>.|TRBV27
ASSGQNYGYT
>few|TRBV7-2
ASSLRWDRVSNQPQH
>.|TRBV6-2/TRBV6-3
ASSFGGPSYNEQF
>.|TRBV18
ASSPTGVNTEAF
>.|TRBV7-8
ASSTPEDLSSYNSPLH
>.|TRBV30
AWSPEGITYNEQF
>.|TRBV7-2
ASSLVGQGRTNEKLF
>.|TRBV6-4
ASSDGSGLDTQY
>.|TRBV7-3
ASSLSRYNEQF
>.|TRBV4-2
ASSQAEGQAPNYGYT
>.|TRBV7-2
ASSLEDGSYEQY
>few|TRBV6-5
ASSLGRASEQF
>.|TRBV19
ASSTTTSIGGYT
>.|TRBV5-5
ASSLRGDYGYT
>.|TRBV19
ASSTILGNTEAF
>.|TRBV7-9
ASSNSGLSEAEAF
>.|TRBV5-6
ASSLPFTGELF
>.|TRBV5-1
ATSIPTPQKIYEQY
>few|TRBV27
ASSPRPGQGHSPLH
>.|TRBV20-1
SASAPYRGDQPQH
>once|TRBV28
ASSYPRQGSVTGELF
>.|TRBV4-3
ASSQDHGGGTGELF
>few|TRBV3-1/TRBV3-2
ASSLRGGGGRSEQF
>once|TRBV9
ASSVANTEAF
>.|TRBV19
ASSPPGARNSPLH
>once|TRBV7-3
ASSRDLLSSGKYEQY
>.|TRBV7-2
ASSLMADSEAF
>.|TRBV29-1
SVERQVEGYT
>.|TRBV11-2
ASRKRDGYNYGYT
>.|TRBV11-2
ASSFNRMGTEAF
>.|TRBV18
ASSPPRPNSPLH